The 26 T cell receptor beta chains given below trace back to one sample, sequenced in a study of human T cells and chemical hapten exposure. TCRdb reprocessed the RACE reads via MiXCR and lists one record per CDR3 protein. The sample lists fewer than 200,000 distinct CDR3 sequences, around 30% occurring once. Time point in this sample: pre-sensitization, week 0. Treatment described: therapeutic diphenylcyclopropenone sensitization with weekly scalp DPC. The sample in question was whole blood, obtained in connection with sensitization to the hapten diphenylcyclopropenone (DPC). Receptor source: a woman aged 25 to 45 with alopecia areata. Some clones in this sample may be carry-over from other donors' samples.

This clonotype showed up just a few times. The gene calls are TRBV20-1 and TRBJ1-4, with D tentatively TRBD1 (6 bases). CDR1 is DFQATT and CDR2 is SNEGSKA in the germline V gene (reference sequence). Between the trimmed V and J ends, which lost 5 bases and 5 bases, there was a span of 12 bases. The CDR3 is 13 residues long. The DNA of the CDR3 is TGCAGTGCTGACACAGGGAGGAATGAAAAACTGTTTTTT. Translated, it gives CSADTGRNEKLFF.

The chain has TRBV19 and TRBJ1-4; D may be TRBD1 (5 bases). Germline V gene data show CDR1 as LNHDA and CDR2 as SQIVND (reference sequence). V lost 7 bases and J 0 bases, leaving 12 bases between the germline ends. The CDR3 sequence is 15 residues long. The CDR3 DNA reads TGTGCCAGTACCCATGGAGGGGCAACTAATGAAAAACTGTTTTTT. This translates into CASTHGGATNEKLFF.

The chain is built from TRBV15 and TRBJ1-5; D may be TRBD1 (6 bases). Germline CDR1 and CDR2: LNHNV and YYDKDF (reference sequence). V was clipped by 3 bases and J by 3 bases, with 12 bases between them. The CDR3 covers 15 residues. As DNA, the CDR3 is TGTGCCACCAGCAGCTACAGGGACCCCAATCAGCCCCAGCATTTT. Protein product: CATSSYRDPNQPQHF. The full variable domain, completed using reference TRBV15 and TRBJ1-5, is DAMVIQNPRYQVTQFGKPVTLSCSQTLNHNVMYWYQQKSSQAPKLLFHYYDKDFNNEADTPDNFQSRRPNTSFCFLDIRSPGLGDTAMYLCATSSYRDPNQPQHFGDGTRLSIL.

V usage is TRBV6-2 or TRBV6-3 and J usage is TRBJ2-5, with D possibly called TRBD1 or TRBD2 (5 bases each). The CDR3 is 13 residues long. Trimming stripped 4 bases from V and 9 bases from J, with 15 bases between. CDR1 MNHEY and CDR2 SVGEGT come from the germline V gene. CDR3 region: CASSSDVGAAQYF. CDR3 coding DNA: TGTGCCAGCAGTTCTGACGTCGGGGCGGCCCAGTACTTC.

The J gene is TRBJ1-2, the V gene TRBV6-5; weak D call: TRBD1 (5 bases). This CDR3 spans 15 amino acids. CDR1 and CDR2 (germline): MNHEY, SVGAGI. V lost 0 bases and J lost 4, with 12 bases in between. Here the CDR3 DNA reads TGTGCCAGCAGTTACTCGATAACAGGACCCTATGGCTACACCTTC. Translated, it gives CASSYSITGPYGYTF.

This clonotype has more than one count but fewer than ten. The chain employs TRBV11-3 and TRBJ1-1, with D possibly being TRBD1 (5 bases). Germline CDR1 is SGHNT and CDR2 is YENEEA. This CDR3 region has 13 residues. Trimming cost V 8 bases and J 0 bases, with 10 bases left between them. CDR3: CASARDLNTEAFF. For the CDR3, the DNA is TGTGCCAGCGCACGGGACTTGAACACTGAAGCTTTCTTT.

This chain uses TRBV28 with TRBJ2-7; 14 bases map to TRBD2. Germline trimming cut 5 bases from V and 4 bases from J; bases unmatched to any gene: 4. CDR1 and CDR2 from the germline V gene are MDHEN and SYDVKM. This CDR3 has 15 amino acids. CDR3 residues: CASSPGTSGGYEQYF. CDR3 bases: TGTGCCAGCAGTCCCGGGACTAGCGGGGGATACGAGCAGTACTTC.

The V call is TRBV7-9, the J call TRBJ2-7; 12 positions agree with TRBD2. Unmatched junction bases numbered 9, after V lost 3 bases and J lost 6 bases. Germline assignment: CDR1 SEHNR and CDR2 FQNEAQ (reference sequence). This CDR3 comprises 16 residues. The CDR3 sequence is CASSLRELAGGGEQYF. The CDR3 DNA is TGTGCCAGCAGCTTGCGCGAACTAGCGGGAGGAGGCGAGCAGTACTTC.

This clonotype was seen many times. CDR3 sequence (DNA): TGTGCCAGCAGTTTAGGCGGGGAAGGATACACAGATACGCAGTATTTT. Translated: CASSLGGEGYTDTQYF. This chain links TRBV12-3 or TRBV12-4 with TRBJ2-3, with a tentative D call TRBD2 (6 bases). The CDR3 runs 16 residues. V was cut by 1 base and J by 2 bases, with 13 bases left in between.

This rearrangement joins TRBV29-1 to TRBJ1-2; D perhaps matches TRBD1 (5 bases). The germline V and J ends were trimmed by 4 bases and 6 bases, with 15 bases remaining between them. The CDR3 spans 13 residues. CDR1 SQVTM and CDR2 ANQGSEA come from the germline V gene. CDR3 protein: CSVVQDIENGYTF. In DNA form, the CDR3 reads TGCAGCGTTGTTCAGGACATAGAAAATGGCTACACCTTC.

This clonotype has more than one count but fewer than ten. The chain combines TRBV6-2 or TRBV6-3 with TRBJ2-1; D is ambiguous. V was cut by 4 bases and J by 7 bases, with 8 bases left in between. There are 12 residues in the CDR3. Germline-derived CDR1 and CDR2 are MNHEY and SVGEGT. In DNA, the CDR3 is TGTGCCAGCAGTTTCGGAATGAATGAGCAGTTCTTC. Its translation: CASSFGMNEQFF.

This chain connects TRBV7-2 to TRBJ2-1; 13 bases line up with TRBD2. Unmatched junction bases numbered 7, after V lost 4 bases and J lost 1 base. CDR3 size: 18 residues. Germline lookup yields CDR1 SGHTA and CDR2 FQGNSA. The CDR3 sequence is CASSSGTSGIVSYNEQFF. The CDR3 DNA sequence: TGTGCCAGCAGCTCCGGGACTAGCGGGATTGTGTCCTACAATGAGCAGTTCTTC. The full variable domain, completed using reference TRBV7-2 and TRBJ2-1, is GAGVSQSPSNKVTEKGKDVELRCDPISGHTALYWYRQSLGQGLEFLIYFQGNSAPDKSGLPSDRFSAERTGGSVSTLTIQRTQQEDSAVYLCASSSGTSGIVSYNEQFFGPGTRLTVL.

This clonotype was observed a handful of times. This chain links TRBV2 with TRBJ1-2; D not certain. The V gene's germline CDR1 is SNHLY and CDR2 FYNNEI. This CDR3 has 13 residues. V was cut by 5 bases and J by 2 bases, with 9 bases left in between. The CDR3 nucleotides are TGTGCCAGCAGTTTTCTCACGAACTATGGCTACACCTTC. This encodes CASSFLTNYGYTF.

This clonotype occurred a few times. This chain joins TRBV27 and TRBJ1-1, with a possible D match to TRBD1 (6 bases). The CDR3 sequence is 15 residues long. Germline V CDR1 and CDR2: MNHEY, SMNVEV (reference sequence). Trimming removed 3 bases at V and 1 base at J, with 12 bases between. The CDR3 nucleotides are TGTGCCAGCAGTTTTTTTCCGACAGGGAACACTGAAGCTTTCTTT. This gives the protein CASSFFPTGNTEAFF.

The V and J genes are TRBV4-1 and TRBJ2-2, with TRBD1 as a possible D gene (6 bases). V shed 0 bases and J shed 5 bases, with 13 bases lying between them. The CDR3 sequence is 16 residues long. Germline V gives CDR1 MGHRA, CDR2 YSYEKL. CDR3 sequence reads: CASSQDGAGETGELFF. The CDR3 bases are TGCGCCAGCAGCCAAGATGGCGCAGGGGAAACCGGGGAGCTGTTTTTT.

This clonotype appeared a few times. This rearrangement joins TRBV9 to TRBJ2-7; 10 nucleotides align to TRBD1. The CDR3 is 14 residues long. The germline gives CDR1 SGDLS, CDR2 YYNGEE. The V and J ends lost 4 bases and 3 bases, in that order; junction bases with no gene match: 4. This CDR3 is CASSSRDRGYEQYF. The CDR3 nucleotides are TGTGCCAGCAGCTCCCGGGACAGGGGCTACGAGCAGTACTTC.

The rearrangement links TRBV4-1 to TRBJ1-5; D is possibly TRBD1 (5 bases). The length of the CDR3 is 14 residues. CDR1 MGHRA and CDR2 YSYEKL come from the germline V gene. The ends were cut back, 4 bases at V and 1 base at J, with 8 bases in the middle. Here the CDR3 DNA reads TGCGCCAGCAGCCCGGACATAAGCAATCAGCCCCAGCATTTT. Protein sequence: CASSPDISNQPQHF.

This clonotype occurred a few times. V usage is TRBV29-1 and J usage is TRBJ1-4; D is ambiguous. Germline-derived CDR1 and CDR2 are SQVTM and ANQGSEA. The CDR3 loop spans 11 amino acids. The V and J ends lost 6 bases and 7 bases respectively, with 9 bases between them. This CDR3 is CSVQALEKLFF. CDR3 coding DNA: TGCAGCGTGCAGGCCCTTGAAAAACTGTTTTTT.

This clonotype occurred many times. This chain connects TRBV10-3 to TRBJ2-5, with D possibly TRBD2 on 6 matching bases. Germline V gene data show CDR1 as ENHRY and CDR2 as SYGVKD. V lost 4 bases, J lost 5 bases, and 11 bases lay in between. There are 13 residues in the CDR3. The chain's CDR3 is CAISVGGLETQYF. The CDR3 DNA is TGTGCCATCAGTGTGGGGGGTTTGGAGACCCAGTACTTC.

The chain couples TRBV5-1 to TRBJ2-5, with D perhaps assigned TRBD1 or TRBD2 (5 bases each). V lost 4 bases, J lost 2 bases, and 12 bases lay in between. The germline gives CDR1 SGHRS, CDR2 YFSETQ. CDR3 length equals 14 residues. Here the CDR3 DNA reads TGCGCCAGCAGCGTCCCGGGGCGACAAGAGACCCAGTACTTC. This translates into CASSVPGRQETQYF.

In its sample, this clonotype was seen many times. The gene calls are TRBV20-1 and TRBJ2-1; 7 bases are a match to TRBD2. Germline trimming cut 6 bases from V and 6 bases from J; bases unmatched to any gene: 11. The CDR3 covers 14 residues. Germline V gene data show CDR1 as DFQATT and CDR2 as SNEGSKA (reference sequence). The CDR3 region has the DNA TGCAGTGCGTCCCTAGCGGCCGGCCTCAATGAGCAGTTCTTC. As protein: CSASLAAGLNEQFF.

This clonotype occurred a few times. The chain has TRBV20-1 and TRBJ1-3, with a possible D match to TRBD1 (6 bases). Germline loops: CDR1 DFQATT, CDR2 SNEGSKA (reference sequence). There are 13 residues in the CDR3. Trimming removed 5 bases from V and 1 base from J, with 9 bases in between. In DNA, the CDR3 is TGCAGTGCTTTTACAGGGTCTGGAAACACCATATATTTT. This encodes CSAFTGSGNTIYF.

V gene TRBV2 combines with J gene TRBJ2-2; either TRBD1 or TRBD2 may fit D (6 bases each). Trimming left V 8 bases short and J 7 bases short, with 14 bases between. Germline V gives CDR1 SNHLY, CDR2 FYNNEI. The CDR3 runs to 13 residues. The CDR3 DNA follows: TGTGCCAGCTTGGGGGGCGAGAGCGGGGAGCTGTTTTTT. Amino acids: CASLGGESGELFF.

The sample holds a few counts of this clonotype. The chain has TRBV28 and TRBJ1-5; 7 nucleotides line up with TRBD1. The CDR3 loop spans 13 amino acids. Germline CDR1 is MDHEN and CDR2 is SYDVKM. V shed 4 bases and J 11 bases; nucleotides not matched to a gene: 8. The CDR3, as DNA: TGTGCCAGCAGTTCTCTAATACAGGGGTCCCAGCATTTT. Translated, it gives CASSSLIQGSQHF.

This rearrangement joins TRBV20-1 to TRBJ1-4; 7 bases agree with TRBD1. The J segment lost 8 bases and the V segment lost 6 bases, leaving 6 bases of the junction unmatched. The CDR3 totals 12 residues. The germline CDR1 and CDR2 sequences are DFQATT and SNEGSKA (reference sequence). CDR3 region: CSAPDRAEKLFF. DNA for the CDR3: TGCAGTGCCCCAGACAGGGCAGAAAAACTGTTTTTT.

This clonotype was observed a handful of times. J is TRBJ2-5 and V is TRBV29-1; TRBD1 is a possible D gene (5 bases). Trimming took off 3 bases at V and 3 bases at J, with 17 bases between the two ends. In germline, CDR1 is SQVTM, CDR2 ANQGSEA. The CDR3 length is 15 residues. The CDR3 DNA sequence: TGCAGCGTTGAGGGGCCGAGACAGAAGAAAGAGACCCAGTACTTC. Its protein is CSVEGPRQKKETQYF.